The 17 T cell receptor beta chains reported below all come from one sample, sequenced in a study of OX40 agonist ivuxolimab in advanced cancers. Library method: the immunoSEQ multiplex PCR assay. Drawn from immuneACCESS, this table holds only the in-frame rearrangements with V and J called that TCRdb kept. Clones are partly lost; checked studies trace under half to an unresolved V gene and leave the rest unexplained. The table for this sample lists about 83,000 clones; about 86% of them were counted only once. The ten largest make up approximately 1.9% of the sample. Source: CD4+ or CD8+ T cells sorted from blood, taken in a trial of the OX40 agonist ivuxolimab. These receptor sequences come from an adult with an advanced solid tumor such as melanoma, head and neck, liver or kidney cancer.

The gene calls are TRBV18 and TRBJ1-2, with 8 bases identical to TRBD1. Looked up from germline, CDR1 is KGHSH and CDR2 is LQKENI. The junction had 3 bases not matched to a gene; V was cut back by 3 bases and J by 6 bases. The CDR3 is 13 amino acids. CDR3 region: CASSPQGAHGYTF. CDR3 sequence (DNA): TGTGCCAGCTCACCTCAGGGGGCACATGGCTACACCTTC.

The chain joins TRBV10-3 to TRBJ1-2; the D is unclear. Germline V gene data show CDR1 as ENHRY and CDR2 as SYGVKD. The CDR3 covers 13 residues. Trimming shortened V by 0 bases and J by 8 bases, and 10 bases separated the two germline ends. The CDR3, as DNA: TGTGCCATCAGTGAGTCAAAGGCGGAAGGCTACACCTTC. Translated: CAISESKAEGYTF.

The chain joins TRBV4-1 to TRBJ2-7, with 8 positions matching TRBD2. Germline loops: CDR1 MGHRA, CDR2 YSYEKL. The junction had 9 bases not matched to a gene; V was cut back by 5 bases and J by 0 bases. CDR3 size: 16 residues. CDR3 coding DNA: TGCGCCAGCAGCGGATTCTCCGGGGGGGGCTCCTACGAGCAGTACTTC. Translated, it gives CASSGFSGGGSYEQYF.

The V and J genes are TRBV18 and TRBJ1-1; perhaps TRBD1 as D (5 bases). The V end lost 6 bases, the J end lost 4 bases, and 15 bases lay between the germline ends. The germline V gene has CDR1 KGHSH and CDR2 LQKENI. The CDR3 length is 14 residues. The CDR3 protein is CASSPQARATEAFF. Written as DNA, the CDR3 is TGTGCCAGCTCCCCCCAGGCCAGGGCCACTGAAGCTTTCTTT. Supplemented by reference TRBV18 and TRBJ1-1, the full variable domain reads NAGVMQNPRHLVRRRGQEARLRCSPMKGHSHVYWYRQLPEEGLKFMVYLQKENIIDESGMPKERFSAEFPKEGPSILRIQQVVRGDSAAYFCASSPQARATEAFFGQGTRLTVV.

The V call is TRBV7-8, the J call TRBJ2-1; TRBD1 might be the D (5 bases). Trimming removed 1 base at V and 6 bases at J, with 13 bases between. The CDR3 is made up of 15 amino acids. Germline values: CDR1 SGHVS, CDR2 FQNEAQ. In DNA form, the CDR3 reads TGTGCCAGCAGCTTAGGGGGCCGGGCCCTCAATGAGCAGTTCTTC. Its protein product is CASSLGGRALNEQFF.

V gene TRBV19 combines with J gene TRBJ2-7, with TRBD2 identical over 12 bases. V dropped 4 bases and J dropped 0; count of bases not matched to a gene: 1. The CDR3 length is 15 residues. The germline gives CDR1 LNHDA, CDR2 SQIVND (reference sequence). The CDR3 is CASSTTSGGSYEQYF. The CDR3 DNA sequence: TGTGCCAGTAGTACGACTAGCGGGGGCTCCTACGAGCAGTACTTC. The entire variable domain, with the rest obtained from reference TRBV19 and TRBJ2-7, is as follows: DGGITQSPKYLFRKEGQNVTLSCEQNLNHDAMYWYRQDPGQGLRLIYYSQIVNDFQKGDIAEGYSVSREKKESFPLTVTSAQKNPTAFYLCASSTTSGGSYEQYFGPGTRLTVT.

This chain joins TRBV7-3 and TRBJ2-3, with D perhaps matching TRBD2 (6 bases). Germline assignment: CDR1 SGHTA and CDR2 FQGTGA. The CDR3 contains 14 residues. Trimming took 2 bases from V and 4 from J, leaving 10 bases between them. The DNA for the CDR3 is TGTGCCAGCAGCTTAGGGGGGAGTGCAGATACGCAGTATTTT. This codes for CASSLGGSADTQYF.

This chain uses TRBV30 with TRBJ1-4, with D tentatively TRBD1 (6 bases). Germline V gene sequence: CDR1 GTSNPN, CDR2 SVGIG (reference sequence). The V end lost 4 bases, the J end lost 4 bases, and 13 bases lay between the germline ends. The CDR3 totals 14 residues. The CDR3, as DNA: TGTGCCTGGAAACAGGGCACCGATAATGAAAAACTGTTTTTT. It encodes CAWKQGTDNEKLFF.

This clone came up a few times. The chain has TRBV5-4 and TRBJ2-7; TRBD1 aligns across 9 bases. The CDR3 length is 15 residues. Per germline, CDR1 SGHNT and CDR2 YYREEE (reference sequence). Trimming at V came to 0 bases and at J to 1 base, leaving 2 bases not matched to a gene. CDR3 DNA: TGTGCCAGCAGCTTGGGGGACAGGGTATCCTACGAGCAGTACTTC. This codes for CASSLGDRVSYEQYF.

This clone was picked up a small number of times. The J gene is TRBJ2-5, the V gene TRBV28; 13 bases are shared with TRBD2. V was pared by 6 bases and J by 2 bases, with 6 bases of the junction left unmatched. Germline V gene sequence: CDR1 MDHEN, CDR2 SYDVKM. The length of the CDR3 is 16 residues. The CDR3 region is CASRRTSGGNQETQYF. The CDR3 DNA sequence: TGTGCCAGCAGGAGGACTAGCGGGGGTAATCAAGAGACCCAGTACTTC.

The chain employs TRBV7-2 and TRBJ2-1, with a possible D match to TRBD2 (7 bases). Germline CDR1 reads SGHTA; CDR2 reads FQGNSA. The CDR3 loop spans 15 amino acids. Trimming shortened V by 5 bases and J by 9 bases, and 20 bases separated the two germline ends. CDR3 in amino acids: CASSPPLGLGGEQFF. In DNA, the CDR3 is TGTGCCAGCAGCCCCCCCCTCGGACTAGGGGGTGAGCAGTTCTTC. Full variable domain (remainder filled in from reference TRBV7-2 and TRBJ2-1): GAGVSQSPSNKVTEKGKDVELRCDPISGHTALYWYRQSLGQGLEFLIYFQGNSAPDKSGLPSDRFSAERTGGSVSTLTIQRTQQEDSAVYLCASSPPLGLGGEQFFGPGTRLTVL.

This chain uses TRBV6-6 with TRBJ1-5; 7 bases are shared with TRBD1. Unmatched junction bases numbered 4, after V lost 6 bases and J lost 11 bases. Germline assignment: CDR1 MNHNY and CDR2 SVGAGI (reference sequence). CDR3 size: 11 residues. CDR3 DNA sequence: TGTGCCAGCAGGGATACAGGGGCCCAGCATTTT. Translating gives CASRDTGAQHF.

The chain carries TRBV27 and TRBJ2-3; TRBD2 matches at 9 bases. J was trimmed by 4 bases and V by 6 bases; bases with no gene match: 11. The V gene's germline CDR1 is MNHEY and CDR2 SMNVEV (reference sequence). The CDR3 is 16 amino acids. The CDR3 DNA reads TGTGCCAGCAGCCTACGGGGCGGGGGGGTCTCAGATACGCAGTATTTT. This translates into CASSLRGGGVSDTQYF.

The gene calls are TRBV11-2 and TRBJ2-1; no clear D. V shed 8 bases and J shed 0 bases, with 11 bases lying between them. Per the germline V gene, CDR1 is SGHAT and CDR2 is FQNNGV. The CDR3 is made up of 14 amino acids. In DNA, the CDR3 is TGTGCCAGCTCCCTGGGGTCCTCCTACAATGAGCAGTTCTTC. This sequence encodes CASSLGSSYNEQFF.

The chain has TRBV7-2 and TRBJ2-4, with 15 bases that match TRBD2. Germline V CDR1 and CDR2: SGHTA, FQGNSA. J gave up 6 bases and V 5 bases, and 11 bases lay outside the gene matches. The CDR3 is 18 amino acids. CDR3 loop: CASSPQGTSGGPPNIQYF. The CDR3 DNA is TGTGCCAGCAGCCCCCAGGGGACTAGCGGGGGGCCCCCAAACATTCAGTACTTC.

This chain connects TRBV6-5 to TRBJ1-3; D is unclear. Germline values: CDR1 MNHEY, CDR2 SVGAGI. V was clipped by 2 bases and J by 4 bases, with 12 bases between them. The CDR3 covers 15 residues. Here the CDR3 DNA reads TGTGCCAGCAGTTACATGGGCAGAGGCGGAAACACCATATATTTT. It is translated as CASSYMGRGGNTIYF.

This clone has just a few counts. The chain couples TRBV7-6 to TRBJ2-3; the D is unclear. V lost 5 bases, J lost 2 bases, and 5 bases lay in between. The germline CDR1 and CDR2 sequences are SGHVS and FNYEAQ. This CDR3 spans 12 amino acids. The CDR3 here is CASSINTDTQYF. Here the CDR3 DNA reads TGTGCCAGCAGCATAAACACAGATACGCAGTATTTT.